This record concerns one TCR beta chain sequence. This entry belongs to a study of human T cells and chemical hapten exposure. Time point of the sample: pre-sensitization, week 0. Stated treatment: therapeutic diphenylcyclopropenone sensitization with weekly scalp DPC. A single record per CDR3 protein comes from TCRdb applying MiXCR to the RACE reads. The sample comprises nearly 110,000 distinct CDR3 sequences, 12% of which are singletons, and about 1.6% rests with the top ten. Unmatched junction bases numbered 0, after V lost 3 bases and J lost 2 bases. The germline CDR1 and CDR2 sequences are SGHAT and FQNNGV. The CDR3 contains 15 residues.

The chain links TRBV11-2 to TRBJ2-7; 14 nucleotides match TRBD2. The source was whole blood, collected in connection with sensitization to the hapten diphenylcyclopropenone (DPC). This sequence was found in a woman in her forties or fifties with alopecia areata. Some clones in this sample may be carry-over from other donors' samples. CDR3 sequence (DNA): TGTGCCAGCAGCTTGACTAGCGGGGGGGCCTACGAGCAGTACTTC. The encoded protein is CASSLTSGGAYEQYF.